The 9 T cell receptor beta chains below all came from one sample that was sequenced in a study of blood T cells in healthy people across ages (dated by TCRdb to the mid-2010s). The library was prepared using 5' RACE. A second roughly 7 to 11 cycle PCR used a sample-barcoded 5' primer and a J-beta primer mix. Starting from the raw public reads, TCRdb applied fastp trimming at Q25, assembled clones with MiXCR and retained in-frame beta chains. Identical CDR3 proteins give one entry, which carries the most common genes and DNA. The sample table records some 1,800,000 distinct CDR3 sequences; about two fifths of these occur just once. Roughly 23% of the sample lies in the top ten. Sequences were obtained from blood. These TCRs come from a human donor in good health.

J is TRBJ1-1 and V is TRBV29-1; D is unresolved. The V gene lost 5 bases and the J gene lost 1 base, with 8 bases spanning the gap. The CDR3 sequence is 12 residues long. The V gene's germline CDR1 is SQVTM and CDR2 ANQGSEA. CDR3 sequence reads: CSVLQTNTEAFF. CDR3 coding DNA: TGCAGCGTTCTACAAACGAACACTGAAGCTTTCTTT.

In this sample, this clonotype turned up a few times. This chain connects TRBV7-2 to TRBJ2-3, with 11 bases lining up with TRBD2. CDR3 length: 14 amino acids. V trimming: 4 bases; J trimming: 12 bases; junction bases outside the gene matches: 9. CDR1 is SGHTA and CDR2 is FQGNSA in the germline V gene. DNA of the CDR3: TGTGCCAGCAGCTCTGAGACTAGCGGGGTTCTTCAGTATTTT. Protein product: CASSSETSGVLQYF.

The rearrangement uses TRBV5-6 and TRBJ1-2; D is ambiguous. CDR3 length: 13 amino acids. Trimming shortened V by 0 bases and J by 7 bases, and 10 bases separated the two germline ends. Germline V gives CDR1 SGHDT, CDR2 YYEEEE. The chain's CDR3 is CASSLGSTAGYTF. CDR3 sequence (DNA): TGTGCCAGCAGCTTGGGGTCGACGGCTGGCTACACCTTC.

The chain has TRBV27 and TRBJ2-1; 8 bases match TRBD2. CDR1 is MNHEY and CDR2 is SMNVEV in the germline V gene (reference sequence). Trimming at V came to 2 bases and at J to 9 bases, leaving 15 bases not matched to a gene. This CDR3 has 17 amino acids. The DNA of the CDR3 is TGTGCCAGCAGTTTAGAGTGGCGGGGGGCCACTCAGGGTGAGCAGTTCTTC. Its translation: CASSLEWRGATQGEQFF.

The sample holds many counts of this clonotype. This rearrangement joins TRBV20-1 to TRBJ2-3; 9 bases line up with TRBD2. From germline, CDR1 is DFQATT and CDR2 SNEGSKA (reference sequence). V lost 6 bases, J lost 2 bases, and 6 bases stayed unmatched. The CDR3 is 14 amino acids. CDR3: CSALSGGPTDTQYF. The CDR3 nucleotides are TGCAGTGCCCTGAGCGGGGGGCCCACAGATACGCAGTATTTT.

The chain joins TRBV6-1 to TRBJ1-1; the D gene is possibly TRBD1 (5 bases). Germline V gives CDR1 MNHNS, CDR2 SASEGT. V dropped 2 bases and J dropped 5 bases, with 12 bases sitting between them. The CDR3 length is 14 residues. CDR3 coding DNA: TGTGCCAGCAGTGAAAATGACTGGGGGACTGAAGCTTTCTTT. Encoded protein: CASSENDWGTEAFF.

The rearrangement uses TRBV7-9 and TRBJ2-7; possibly TRBD1 for D (5 bases). V was cut by 4 bases and J by 3 bases, with 13 bases left in between. The CDR3 runs 14 residues. Germline loops: CDR1 SEHNR, CDR2 FQNEAQ (reference sequence). The CDR3, as DNA: TGTGCCAGCAGCTCCATGACAGTAGACTACGAGCAGTACTTC. It encodes CASSSMTVDYEQYF.

This clonotype was observed a few times. The chain links TRBV4-2 to TRBJ1-2; no reliable D call. V was trimmed by 0 bases and J by 4 bases, leaving 12 bases between them. Germline V gene lookup returns CDR1 LGHNA and CDR2 YNFKEQ. The CDR3 covers 15 residues. The CDR3 bases are TGTGCCAGCAGCCAAGAGGGAGCACAAATCTATGGCTACACCTTC. The encoded protein is CASSQEGAQIYGYTF.

This chain connects TRBV4-3 to TRBJ1-5; D possibly corresponds to TRBD1 (6 bases). Germline loops: CDR1 LGHNA, CDR2 YSLEER. This CDR3 contains 15 residues. V gave up 2 bases and J gave up 0 bases, with 8 bases separating them. The CDR3 DNA reads as TGCGCCAGCAGCCAATTACAGGGTAGCAATCAGCCCCAGCATTTT. Translation: CASSQLQGSNQPQHF.